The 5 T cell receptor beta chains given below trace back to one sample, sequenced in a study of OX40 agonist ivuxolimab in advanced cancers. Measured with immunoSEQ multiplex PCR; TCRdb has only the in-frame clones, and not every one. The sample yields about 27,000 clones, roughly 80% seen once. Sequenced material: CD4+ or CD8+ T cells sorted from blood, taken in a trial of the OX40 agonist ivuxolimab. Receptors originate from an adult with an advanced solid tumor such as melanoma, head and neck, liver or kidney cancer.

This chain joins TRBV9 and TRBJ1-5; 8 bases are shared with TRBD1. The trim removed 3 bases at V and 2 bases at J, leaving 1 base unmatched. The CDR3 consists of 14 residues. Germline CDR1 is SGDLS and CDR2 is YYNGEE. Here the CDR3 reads CASSAGQGNQPQHF. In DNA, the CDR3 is TGTGCCAGCAGCGCGGGACAGGGCAATCAGCCCCAGCATTTT.

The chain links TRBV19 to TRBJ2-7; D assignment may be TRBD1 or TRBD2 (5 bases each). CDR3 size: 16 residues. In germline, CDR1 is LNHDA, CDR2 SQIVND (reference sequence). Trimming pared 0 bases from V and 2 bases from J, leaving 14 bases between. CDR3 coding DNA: TGTGCCAGTAGTATAGAAGGGACCTACGGAACCTACGAGCAGTACTTC. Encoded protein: CASSIEGTYGTYEQYF.

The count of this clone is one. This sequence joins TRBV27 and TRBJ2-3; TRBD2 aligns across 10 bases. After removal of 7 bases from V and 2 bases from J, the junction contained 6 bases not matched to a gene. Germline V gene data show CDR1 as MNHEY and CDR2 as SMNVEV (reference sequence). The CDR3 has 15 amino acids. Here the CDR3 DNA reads TGTGCCAGCACCCTACTAGCGGGATCCACAGATACGCAGTATTTT. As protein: CASTLLAGSTDTQYF.

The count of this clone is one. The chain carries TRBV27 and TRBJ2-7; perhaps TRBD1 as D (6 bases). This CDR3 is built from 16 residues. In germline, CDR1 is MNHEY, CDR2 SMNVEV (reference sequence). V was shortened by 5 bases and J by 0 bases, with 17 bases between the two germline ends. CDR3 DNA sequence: TGTGCCAGCAGTCAGGGGCCGGTGACGAGCTCCTACGAGCAGTACTTC. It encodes CASSQGPVTSSYEQYF.

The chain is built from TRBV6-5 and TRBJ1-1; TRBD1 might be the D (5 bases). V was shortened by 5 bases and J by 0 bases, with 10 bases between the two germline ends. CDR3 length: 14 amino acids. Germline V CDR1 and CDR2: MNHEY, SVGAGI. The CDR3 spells CASSPRGVNTEAFF. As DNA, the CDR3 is TGTGCCAGCAGTCCCCGGGGCGTGAACACTGAAGCTTTCTTT.